This T cell receptor (beta chain) was documented in a study of T cell responses to AZD1222 COVID-19 vaccine. V lost 0 bases, J lost 7 bases, and 3 bases stayed unmatched. The CDR3 is made up of 14 amino acids. Germline V gene data show CDR1 as ENHRY and CDR2 as SYGVKD. The study, taken as a whole, reports: Possibly, clonal diversity was underestimated; donors were largely white British and included more females.

About this clone: Its antigen is undetermined.

The method was immunoSEQ multiplex PCR; TCRdb's version includes in-frame clones alone and lacks a portion of them. Counted here are 90,000 to 150,000 clones, around 87% occurring once; the ten biggest clones make up roughly 12%. The specimen comprised peripheral blood, sampled on day 0 of AZD1222 vaccination. The gene calls are TRBV10-3 and TRBJ1-2; 9 positions agree with TRBD1. The TCR was taken from an adult in good health. The CDR3 reads CAISESGQGSGYTF. In nucleotides, the CDR3 is TGTGCCATCAGTGAGTCAGGACAGGGGTCTGGCTACACCTTC.